Below are 9 T cell receptor beta chains sequenced from a single sample in a study of cytomegalovirus exposure and HLA in healthy donors. Primers included in the PCR were 60 Vbeta and 13 Jbeta primers. Clones were sequenced by immunoSEQ multiplex PCR, and TCRdb holds only the in-frame ones, with some missing. The sample consists of under 150,000 clones, about four fifths of them appearing once. The sequenced sample was PBMCs. All receptors come from a man aged 30-40 years in good health and CMV-seropositive.

The chain has TRBV29-1 and TRBJ2-7, with 7 bases fitting TRBD1. The CDR3 runs 12 residues. Trimming at V came to 5 bases and at J to 5 bases, leaving 6 bases not matched to a gene. Germline V gene data show CDR1 as SQVTM and CDR2 as ANQGSEA. CDR3 amino acids: CSVSTGSDEQYF. CDR3 sequence (DNA): TGCAGCGTTTCGACAGGGTCCGACGAGCAGTACTTC.

This chain links TRBV4-3 with TRBJ2-5; 11 bases agree with TRBD1. The J call may be wrong; the DNA end is better matched by TRBJ2-7. The CDR3 totals 15 residues. CDR1 and CDR2 (germline): LGHNA, YSLEER. DNA for the CDR3: TGCGCCAGCAGCCTAGGACAGGGGGCTTCCTACGAGCAGTACTTC. Translated: CASSLGQGASYEQYF.

The rearrangement uses TRBV5-4 and TRBJ2-5, with TRBD2 identical over 7 bases. With V trimmed by 3 bases and J by 5 bases, 16 bases remained unmatched. Germline-derived CDR1 and CDR2 are SGHNT and YYREEE (reference sequence). The CDR3 length is 17 residues. CDR3 DNA sequence: TGTGCCAGCAGCTCCTTGAGGTCGGGGGGAGAATGGGAGACCCAGTACTTC. Translated, it gives CASSSLRSGGEWETQYF.

The chain uses TRBV7-9 and TRBJ1-4, with 7 bases identical to TRBD1. V shed 5 bases and J 4 bases; nucleotides not matched to a gene: 16. The germline V gene encodes CDR1 SEHNR and CDR2 FQNEAQ (reference sequence). The CDR3 runs 18 residues. The CDR3 here is CASSAGQVRLFLNEKLFF. The CDR3 DNA sequence: TGTGCCAGCAGCGCCGGACAGGTTCGACTTTTTCTTAATGAAAAACTGTTTTTT.

The chain is built from TRBV11-1 and TRBJ1-2; D gene unclear. The ends were cut back, 2 bases at V and 3 bases at J, with 7 bases in the middle. Per germline, CDR1 SGHAT and CDR2 FQDESV (reference sequence). The CDR3 has 13 amino acids. CDR3: CASSLPNYYGYTF. CDR3 nucleotide sequence: TGTGCCAGCAGCTTACCCAACTACTATGGCTACACCTTC. The whole variable domain, remainder taken from reference TRBV11-1 and TRBJ1-2, is EAEVAQSPRYKITEKSQAVAFWCDPISGHATLYWYRQILGQGPELLVQFQDESVVDDSQLPKDRFSAERLKGVDSTLKIQPAELGDSAMYLCASSLPNYYGYTFGSGTRLTVV.

There are a few counts of this clone. CDR3 nucleotides: TGTGCCAGCAGGGGACTAGCGGCCAGCACAGATACGCAGTATTTT. Its translation: CASRGLAASTDTQYF. The chain employs TRBV2 and TRBJ2-3, with 11 bases identical to TRBD2. CDR1 SNHLY and CDR2 FYNNEI come from the germline V gene. After removal of 6 bases from V and 0 bases from J, the junction contained 2 bases not matched to a gene. CDR3 length equals 15 residues.

The rearrangement uses TRBV28 and TRBJ2-3, with 11 bases fitting TRBD2. Per germline, CDR1 MDHEN and CDR2 SYDVKM. Trimming removed 3 bases from V and 6 bases from J; junction bases left unmatched: 8. The CDR3 spans 16 residues. As DNA, the CDR3 is TGTGCCAGCAGTTTGCTAGCGGGAGGATCCTCGGATACGCAGTATTTT. It is translated as CASSLLAGGSSDTQYF.

On this clone: The same CDR3 is also encoded by other DNA sequences in this sample. The DNA of the CDR3 is TGTGCCAGCAGCCCCGGGACAGGGGTCTACGAGCAGTACTTC. Its protein product is CASSPGTGVYEQYF. The chain combines TRBV7-9 with TRBJ2-7; 10 positions agree with TRBD1. The CDR3 runs to 14 residues. Germline trimming cut 5 bases from V and 3 bases from J; bases unmatched to any gene: 4. Germline values: CDR1 SEHNR, CDR2 FQNEAQ (reference sequence).

CDR3 region: CASSLSGGFSGNTIYF. In DNA, the CDR3 is TGTGCCAGCAGCTTGTCGGGGGGTTTCTCTGGAAACACCATATATTTT. This chain uses TRBV5-6 with TRBJ1-3; tentatively, D is TRBD1 (5 bases). This CDR3 contains 16 residues. Trimming took 1 base from V and 0 from J, leaving 11 bases between them. Looked up from germline, CDR1 is SGHDT and CDR2 is YYEEEE.